The clone carrying this T cell receptor beta chain occurred many times. Its antigen is undetermined. Unique molecular identifiers were built into the TCRbeta library. MiXCR, applied by TCRdb to the PCR reads, yields one record per CDR3 protein. The table includes approximately 300,000 distinct CDR3 sequences, roughly a tenth detected once. The data are from a study of T-cell reconstitution after alpha-beta-depleted transplantation in children. General study points: The main origin of T-cell counts and diversity one year after transplant was newly produced T cells.

The CDR3 is 15 amino acids. CDR1 is SGHDT, CDR2 YYEEEE, per germline. Trimming at V came to 4 bases and at J to 5 bases, leaving 10 bases not matched to a gene. The receptor comes from a boy under two years old with acute myeloid leukemia, due to receive a stem cell transplant. The sample in question was PBMCs, obtained before TCRalphabeta/CD19-depleted stem cell transplant. The V gene is TRBV5-6, the J gene TRBJ2-7; 9 bases line up with TRBD1. This chain's CDR3 is CASSPTGTGSNEQYF. CDR3 DNA: TGTGCCAGCAGCCCGACCGGGACAGGGTCGAACGAGCAGTACTTC.